Below are 10 T cell receptor beta chains sequenced from a single sample in a study of CD8+CD57+ T cells in acquired aplastic anemia. Genomic DNA was employed as the template in profiling TCR beta VDJ and CDR3. TCRdb processed the reads anew with MiXCR; each CDR3 protein has one entry. The profile covers 150,000 to 200,000 distinct CDR3 sequences, with about 60% appearing a single time and 35% to 50% taken by the ten largest. The sequenced sample consisted of sorted CD4+, CD8+, or CD8+CD57+ T cells (not recorded which) from PBMCs. The receptors come from a human donor in good health.

J is TRBJ2-7 and V is TRBV5-1; D perhaps matches TRBD2 (6 bases). There are 14 residues in the CDR3. CDR1 is SGHRS and CDR2 is YFSETQ in the germline V gene. Deletions cut 7 bases from V and 0 bases from J, with 14 bases between. The CDR3 DNA sequence: TGCGCCAGCCACGGGGGTCGCAGCTCCTACGAGCAGTACTTC. Amino acids: CASHGGRSSYEQYF.

This chain connects TRBV20-1 to TRBJ2-5; no clear D. The end of the DNA fits TRBJ2-7 better, so the J call may be wrong. Per the germline V gene, CDR1 is DFQATT and CDR2 is SNEGSKA (reference sequence). CDR3 length: 14 residues. The CDR3 coding sequence is TGCAGTGCTAGAGACCCTACGTCTCGCTACGAGCAGTACTTC. This codes for CSARDPTSRYEQYF.

The chain joins TRBV9 to TRBJ1-1; D call uncertain. Germline CDR1 is SGDLS and CDR2 is YYNGEE. The V and J ends lost 3 bases and 1 base respectively, with 10 bases between them. The CDR3 length is 14 residues. DNA of the CDR3: TGTGCCAGCAGCGAGGATCGGGGGAACACTGAAGCTTTCTTT. Translating gives CASSEDRGNTEAFF.

The chain has TRBV2 and TRBJ2-7, with 12 bases aligning to TRBD1. Germline CDR1 SNHLY, CDR2 FYNNEI. There are 12 residues in the CDR3. CDR3 in DNA: TGTGCGACCGGGACAGGGGGCCTCGAGCAGTACTTC. It encodes CATGTGGLEQYF.

V is TRBV15 and J is TRBJ1-6; no clear D gene. CDR1 and CDR2 from the germline V gene are LNHNV and YYDKDF (reference sequence). The V end was cut by 0 bases, the J end by 6 bases, with 12 bases between. The CDR3 covers 16 residues. Here the CDR3 reads CATSRDNSGLNSPLHF. The CDR3 nucleotides read TGTGCCACCAGCAGAGATAACAGTGGACTTAATTCACCCCTCCACTTT.

This chain connects TRBV7-6 to TRBJ2-3; D is tentatively TRBD1 or TRBD2 (5 bases each). The V and J ends lost 1 base and 3 bases respectively, with 11 bases between them. Germline V gene sequence: CDR1 SGHVS, CDR2 FNYEAQ. This CDR3 has 15 amino acids. CDR3 nucleotide sequence: TGTGCCAGCAGCTTAGGAGTGGGACGAACAGATACGCAGTATTTT. Its protein is CASSLGVGRTDTQYF.

This chain uses TRBV7-9 with TRBJ1-4; D might be TRBD1 (5 bases). The CDR3 is made up of 15 amino acids. Germline V gene data show CDR1 as SEHNR and CDR2 as FQNEAQ (reference sequence). V was pared by 5 bases and J by 6 bases, with 16 bases between. CDR3 sequence (DNA): TGTGCCAGCAGCAACTACGGGACTAAGGATGAAAAACTGTTTTTT. This codes for CASSNYGTKDEKLFF. The full variable domain, its missing parts supplied by reference TRBV7-9 and TRBJ1-4, is DTGVSQNPRHKITKRGQNVTFRCDPISEHNRLYWYRQTLGQGPEFLTYFQNEAQLEKSRLLSDRFSAERPKGSFSTLEIQRTEQGDSAMYLCASSNYGTKDEKLFFGSGTQLSVL.

This rearrangement joins TRBV2 to TRBJ1-5; D unresolved. Germline loops: CDR1 SNHLY, CDR2 FYNNEI. The CDR3 is 15 amino acids. Trimming removed 6 bases from V and 1 base from J, with 13 bases in between. This CDR3 is CASRFHDTSNQPQHF. As DNA, the CDR3 is TGTGCCAGCAGGTTTCACGACACGAGCAATCAGCCCCAGCATTTT.

Only one count was recorded for this clonotype. The CDR3 nucleotides are TGCAGTGCCCCGATTCGTAGCGGGGTTAGGGAGACCCAGTACTTC. Its translation is CSAPIRSGVRETQYF. This rearrangement joins TRBV20-1 to TRBJ2-5, with TRBD2 matching over 8 bases. Trimming cost V 6 bases and J 5 bases; bases outside gene matches: 14. The V gene's germline CDR1 is DFQATT and CDR2 SNEGSKA (reference sequence). The CDR3 has 15 amino acids.

The gene calls are TRBV5-1 and TRBJ2-7, with TRBD1 matching over 9 bases. The CDR3 length is 16 residues. The germline V gene has CDR1 SGHRS and CDR2 YFSETQ. The V and J ends lost 0 bases and 7 bases, in that order; junction bases with no gene match: 11. This CDR3 reads CASSLAGVGTGREQYF. CDR3 in DNA: TGCGCCAGCAGCTTGGCCGGGGTAGGGACAGGGCGGGAGCAGTACTTC. Full variable domain (missing parts from reference TRBV5-1 and TRBJ2-7): KAGVTQTPRYLIKTRGQQVTLSCSPISGHRSVSWYQQTPGQGLQFLFEYFSETQRNKGNFPGRFSGRQFSNSRSEMNVSTLELGDSALYLCASSLAGVGTGREQYFGPGTRLTVT.